This T cell receptor (beta chain) emerged from a study of identical twins. Points from the study as a whole: Fewer insertions marked abundant cord blood beta clonotypes; young adult naive trended weakly, memory not at all.

As to this clonotype: Its target is unknown.

The V gene end was trimmed by 7 bases and the J gene end by 4 bases; junction bases not matched to a gene: 11. Per germline, CDR1 SGHRS and CDR2 YFSETQ. The CDR3 covers 15 residues. TCRdb fed the 5' RACE reads into MiXCR, producing one record per CDR3 protein. In the table there are just over 500,000 distinct CDR3 sequences, less than 25% of which are singletons. These same data were also listed under a study on T cells expressing NK-cell markers. Per that study: Underlying the TCR beta repertoires were sorted CD3+CD56+NKG2C+, CD3+CD56+NKG2C- and CD3+CD56-NKG2C+ T cells.

Sample: CD4+ T cells sorted from blood. J is TRBJ2-5 and V is TRBV5-1; 9 bases line up with TRBD2. The TCR originated in a woman between 18 and 29 years old in good health. The CDR3 DNA reads TGCGCCAGCCGAGCTTTTTCAGCGGGAGGAGAGACCCAGTACTTC. This gives the protein CASRAFSAGGETQYF. The full variable domain, rest sourced from reference TRBV5-1 and TRBJ2-5, is KAGVTQTPRYLIKTRGQQVTLSCSPISGHRSVSWYQQTPGQGLQFLFEYFSETQRNKGNFPGRFSGRQFSNSRSEMNVSTLELGDSALYLCASRAFSAGGETQYFGPGTRLLVL.